This T cell receptor beta chain was sequenced for a study of blood T cells in healthy people across ages. Study observations and caveats: In the absence of known donor CMV status, changes in expanded clonotypes were possibly confounded. Among T cells, TCR beta diversity per million cells dropped roughly linearly as age rose.

The germline gives CDR1 SGHVS, CDR2 FQNEAQ. V was trimmed by 3 bases and J by 8 bases, leaving 19 bases between them. The CDR3 has 15 residues. As to this clonotype: What it binds is unknown.

The second PCR ran roughly 6 to 11 cycles with a sample-barcoded 5' primer and J-beta primers. Each CDR3 protein gets one entry after TCRdb re-called the 5' RACE reads with MiXCR. The sample gives 1,300,000 or so distinct CDR3 sequences, roughly 59% of which show up once; 6.7% is in the top ten. This clonotype was obtained from a man between 18 and 35 years old in good health. This chain joins TRBV7-8 and TRBJ1-2, with D uncertain. The sequencing sample was made of blood. The CDR3 bases are TGTGCCAGCAGCTTGAAACCGGGCCTATCCCACGGCTACACCTTC. It specifies CASSLKPGLSHGYTF.